The count of the clone carrying this TCR beta chain is one. The data were obtained in a study of T cell changes during pregnancy in multiple sclerosis. CDR3 length: 17 residues. Germline CDR1 and CDR2: MDHEN and SYDVKM. Trimming removed 3 bases at V and 4 bases at J, with 21 bases between. Using immunoSEQ multiplex PCR, the repertoire was profiled, and TCRdb retains in-frame clones only, with some absent. Seen here are 95,000 to 150,000 clones, over 85% observed once, and the top ten hold around 6%. V usage is TRBV28 and J usage is TRBJ1-1; D might be TRBD1 (5 bases). The sample consisted of peripheral blood, taken before pregnancy. This clonotype originated in a female donor with multiple sclerosis, enrolled in a pregnancy study. This CDR3 reads CASSLMGRLGEGTEAFF. The CDR3 coding sequence is TGTGCCAGCAGTTTGATGGGGCGCCTGGGGGAGGGCACTGAAGCTTTCTTT.